This T cell receptor beta chain is drawn from a study of blood T cell repertoires in COVID-19 (dated by TCRdb to 2020 to 2022). As for the study more broadly: Samples covering the acute and convalescent phases of COVID-19 were provided by collaborators in the United States, Italy and Spain. Subjects who had been exposed to COVID-19, were actively infected with it, or had recovered from it provided the deeply sampled blood TCRbeta repertoires that made up the dataset. The material from the prospective study consisted of cDNA or gDNA derived from T cells, B-cell-depleted T cells, or PBMCs. The repertoires were released in a freely available public database intended as a resource for research on the immune response to SARS-CoV-2. Where HLA class I and class II types were available, the types were taken from metadata supplied by the sample provider, not from assay-based typing. Samples were obtained from the ongoing ImmuneRACE study (first 160 participants) and from 950 to 1,500 subjects provided by 6 global collaborators. Sample metadata almost always included a de-identified subject ID, COVID-19 status, age in years and sex.

Inclusive of the bounding cysteine and phenylalanine, the CDR3 is 17 residues long. The DNA shown is the 51-base CDR3, in frame from base 1. Trimming leaves V shorter by 4 bases and J shorter by 4 bases, with the junction holding 6 bases beyond the gene matches. The germline V gene encodes CDR1 MDHEN and CDR2 SYDVKM. Collaborating institutions collected whole blood in K2EDTA tubes following their own protocols. For TCRbeta analysis, collaborators shipped samples in one of three forms: frozen whole blood, isolated PBMCs, or DNA extracted from either of those sample types. TCRbeta CDR3 regions were amplified from genomic DNA by means of the immunoSEQ Assay, a bias-controlled multiplex PCR. Under the source paper's analysis protocol: Nucleated cell counts per sample were estimated from amplification of reference gene primers within the assay. To quantify the absolute abundance of each unique TCRbeta CDR3 rearrangement, sequence reads were collapsed and filtered. Productive Simpson clonality was computed per sample as the square root of Simpson's diversity index over productive rearrangements. TCRdb provides this immuneACCESS table in a form limited to in-frame rearrangements. Some clones are lacking; in checked studies, under half of them reflect an unresolved V gene, and why the rest are absent is not known. The DNA was the basis for D and trimming; V, J and clone size are from that table. The sample records roughly 110,000 clones, roughly 84% of which are singletons. The ten largest make up roughly 4.6% of the sample.

General conclusions and limits of the study: Clinical and demographic metadata were provided uncurated, with the amount varying by source and participant.

A note on this clone: Its antigen is unknown. Base qualities are not at hand, and no much larger clone is one base apart.

The rearranged chain carries TRBV28 and TRBJ2-6; 11 junctional bases match TRBD1. The receptor comes from a human donor in a cohort sampled during active COVID-19. Sequenced input: peripheral blood. The DNA sequence is TGTGCCAGCAGTTCCGGACAGGGGGCAACAGGGGCCAACGTCCTGACTTTC. Its coded protein is CASSSGQGATGANVLTF.